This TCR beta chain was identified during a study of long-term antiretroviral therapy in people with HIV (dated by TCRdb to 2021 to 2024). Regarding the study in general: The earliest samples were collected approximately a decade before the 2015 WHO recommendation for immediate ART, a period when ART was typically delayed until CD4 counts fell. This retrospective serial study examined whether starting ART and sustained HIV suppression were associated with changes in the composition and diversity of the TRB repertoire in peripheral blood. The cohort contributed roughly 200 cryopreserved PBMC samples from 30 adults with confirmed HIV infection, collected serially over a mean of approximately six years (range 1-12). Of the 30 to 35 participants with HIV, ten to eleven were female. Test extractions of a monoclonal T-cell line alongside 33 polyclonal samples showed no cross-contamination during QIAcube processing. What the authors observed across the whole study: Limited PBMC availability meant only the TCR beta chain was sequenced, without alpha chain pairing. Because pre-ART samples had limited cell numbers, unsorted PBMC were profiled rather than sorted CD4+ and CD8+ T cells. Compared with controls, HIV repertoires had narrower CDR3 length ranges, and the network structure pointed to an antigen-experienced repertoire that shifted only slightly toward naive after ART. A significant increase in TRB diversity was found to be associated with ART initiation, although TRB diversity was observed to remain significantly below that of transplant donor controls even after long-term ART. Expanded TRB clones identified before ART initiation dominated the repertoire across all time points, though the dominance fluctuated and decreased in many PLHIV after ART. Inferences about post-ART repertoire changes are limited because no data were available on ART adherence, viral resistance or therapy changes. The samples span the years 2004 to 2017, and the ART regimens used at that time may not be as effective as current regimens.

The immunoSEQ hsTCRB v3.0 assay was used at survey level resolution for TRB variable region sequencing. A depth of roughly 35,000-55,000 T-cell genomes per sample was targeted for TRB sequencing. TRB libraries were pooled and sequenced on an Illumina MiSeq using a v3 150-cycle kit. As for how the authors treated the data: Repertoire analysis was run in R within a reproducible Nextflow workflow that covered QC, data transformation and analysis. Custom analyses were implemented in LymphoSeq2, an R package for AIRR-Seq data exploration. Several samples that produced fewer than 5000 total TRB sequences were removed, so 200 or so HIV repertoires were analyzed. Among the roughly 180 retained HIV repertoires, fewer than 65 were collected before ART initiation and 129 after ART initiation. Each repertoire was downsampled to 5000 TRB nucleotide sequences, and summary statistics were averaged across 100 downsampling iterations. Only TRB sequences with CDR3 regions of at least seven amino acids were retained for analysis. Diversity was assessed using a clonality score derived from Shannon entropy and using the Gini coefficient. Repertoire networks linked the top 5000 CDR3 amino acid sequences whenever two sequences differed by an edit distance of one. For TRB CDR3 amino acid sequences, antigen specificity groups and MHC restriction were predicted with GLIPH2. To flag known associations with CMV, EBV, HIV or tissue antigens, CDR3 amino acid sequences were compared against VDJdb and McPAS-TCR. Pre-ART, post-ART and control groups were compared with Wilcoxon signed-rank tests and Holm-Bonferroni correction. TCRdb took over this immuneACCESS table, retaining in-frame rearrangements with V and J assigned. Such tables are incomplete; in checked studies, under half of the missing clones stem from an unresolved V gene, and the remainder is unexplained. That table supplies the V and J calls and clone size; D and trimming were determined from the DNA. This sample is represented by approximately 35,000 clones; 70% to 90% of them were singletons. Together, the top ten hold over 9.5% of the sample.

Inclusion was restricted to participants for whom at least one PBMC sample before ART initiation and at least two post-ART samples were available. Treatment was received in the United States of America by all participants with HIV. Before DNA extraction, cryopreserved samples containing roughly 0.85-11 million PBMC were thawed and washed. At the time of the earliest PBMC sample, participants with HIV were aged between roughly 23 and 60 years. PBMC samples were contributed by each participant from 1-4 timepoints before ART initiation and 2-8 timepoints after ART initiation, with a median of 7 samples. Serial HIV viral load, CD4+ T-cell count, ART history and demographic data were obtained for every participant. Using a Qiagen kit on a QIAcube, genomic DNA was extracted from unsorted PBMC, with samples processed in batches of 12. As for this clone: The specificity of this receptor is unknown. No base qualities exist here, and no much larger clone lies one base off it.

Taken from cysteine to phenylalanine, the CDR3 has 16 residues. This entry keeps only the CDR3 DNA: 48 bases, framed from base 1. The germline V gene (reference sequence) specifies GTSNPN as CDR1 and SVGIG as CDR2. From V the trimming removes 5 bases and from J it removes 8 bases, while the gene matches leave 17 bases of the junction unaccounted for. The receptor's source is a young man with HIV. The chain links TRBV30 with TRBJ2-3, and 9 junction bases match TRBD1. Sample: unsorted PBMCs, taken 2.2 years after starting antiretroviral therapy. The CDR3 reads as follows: CAWATGTGWAMGTQYF. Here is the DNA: TGTGCCTGGGCTACCGGGACAGGGTGGGCGATGGGTACGCAGTATTTT.